These 5 T cell receptor beta chains came from one sample sequenced in a study of blood T cell repertoires in COVID-19. Here immunoSEQ multiplex PCR was the method, and the copy in TCRdb shows in-frame clones only, minus some. Counted here are 150,000 to 200,000 clones, less than 85% occurring once; the ten biggest clones make up 15% to 20%. Sequencing was carried out using PBMCs or T cells enriched from blood (not recorded which). The receptors originated from a man aged 55 to 69 who had recovered from COVID-19.

The V call is TRBV5-1, the J call TRBJ2-3, with D possibly being TRBD1 (6 bases). CDR3 length: 15 amino acids. V dropped 3 bases and J dropped 2 bases, with 13 bases sitting between them. Germline V lookup: CDR1 SGHRS, CDR2 YFSETQ. Here the CDR3 reads CASSSRGSLTDTQYF. CDR3 nucleotide sequence: TGCGCCAGCAGCTCCAGGGGTTCTCTCACAGATACGCAGTATTTT.

This chain uses TRBV5-1 with TRBJ2-2; D may be TRBD1 (6 bases). This CDR3 has 15 residues. Germline CDR1 SGHRS, CDR2 YFSETQ. V shed 3 bases and J shed 2 bases, with 11 bases lying between them. The CDR3 region has the DNA TGCGCCAGCAGCTCGACGGGACATAACACCGGGGAGCTGTTTTTT. This sequence encodes CASSSTGHNTGELFF.

The chain is built from TRBV6-5 and TRBJ1-2; D might be TRBD1 (5 bases). V was shortened by 6 bases and J by 3 bases, with 14 bases between the two germline ends. Germline loops: CDR1 MNHEY, CDR2 SVGAGI. The length of the CDR3 is 14 residues. The CDR3 nucleotides are TGTGCCAGCAGCCGGACGGGGGTCGACTATGGCTACACCTTC. It encodes CASSRTGVDYGYTF.

This clone has a single count. V usage is TRBV5-4 and J usage is TRBJ2-1, with 9 bases aligning to TRBD1. The CDR3 length is 15 residues. The germline gives CDR1 SGHNT, CDR2 YYREEE (reference sequence). Germline trimming cut 2 bases from V and 7 bases from J; bases unmatched to any gene: 7. Here the CDR3 DNA reads TGTGCCAGCAGCTTCGGGACAGGGATACGAAATGAGCAGTTCTTC. This codes for CASSFGTGIRNEQFF.

V usage is TRBV28 and J usage is TRBJ2-5, with 12 bases lining up with TRBD2. From germline, CDR1 is MDHEN and CDR2 SYDVKM. The CDR3 loop spans 16 amino acids. Trimming at V came to 6 bases and at J to 4 bases, leaving 9 bases not matched to a gene. CDR3 coding DNA: TGTGCCAGCAGCCCTCGACTAGCGGGAGCTGCAGAGACCCAGTACTTC. This translates into CASSPRLAGAAETQYF.